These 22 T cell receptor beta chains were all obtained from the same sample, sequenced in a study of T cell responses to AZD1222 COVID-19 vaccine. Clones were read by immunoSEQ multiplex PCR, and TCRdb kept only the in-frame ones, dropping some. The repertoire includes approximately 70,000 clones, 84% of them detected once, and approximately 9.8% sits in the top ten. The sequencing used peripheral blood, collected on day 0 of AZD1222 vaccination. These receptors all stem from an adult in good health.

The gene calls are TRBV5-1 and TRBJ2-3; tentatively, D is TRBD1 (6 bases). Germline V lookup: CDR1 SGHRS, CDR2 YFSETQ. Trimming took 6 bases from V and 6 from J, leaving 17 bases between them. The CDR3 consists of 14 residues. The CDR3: CASNWAGAPDTQYF. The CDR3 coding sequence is TGCGCCAGCAACTGGGCAGGGGCGCCTGATACGCAGTATTTT.

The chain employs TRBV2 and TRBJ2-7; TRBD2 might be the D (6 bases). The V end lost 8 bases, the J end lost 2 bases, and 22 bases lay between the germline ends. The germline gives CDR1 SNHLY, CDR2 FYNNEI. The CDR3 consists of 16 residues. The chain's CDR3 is CASRGATTGTTYEQYF. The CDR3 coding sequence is TGTGCCAGCCGCGGGGCAACCACCGGGACCACCTACGAGCAGTACTTC.

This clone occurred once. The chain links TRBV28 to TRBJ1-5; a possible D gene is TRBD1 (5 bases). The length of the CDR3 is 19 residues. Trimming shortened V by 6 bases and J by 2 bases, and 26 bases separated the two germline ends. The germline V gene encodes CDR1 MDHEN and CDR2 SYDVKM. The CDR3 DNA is TGTGCCAGCAGGCCGCTTCTGGGAGGGGCAGATAAACGCAATCAGCCCCAGCATTTT. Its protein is CASRPLLGGADKRNQPQHF.

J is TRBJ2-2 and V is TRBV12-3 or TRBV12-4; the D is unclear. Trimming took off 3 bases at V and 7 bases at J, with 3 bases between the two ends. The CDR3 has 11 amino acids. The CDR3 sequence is CASSFIGELFF. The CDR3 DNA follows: TGTGCCAGCAGTTTTATCGGGGAGCTGTTTTTT.

As DNA, the CDR3 is TGCGCCAGCAGCCTAGCGCCCTGGGGTGAAGCTTTCTTT. It is translated as CASSLAPWGEAFF. The V gene is TRBV4-1, the J gene TRBJ1-1; D is ambiguous. The V end lost 4 bases, the J end lost 7 bases, and 13 bases lay between the germline ends. This CDR3 spans 13 amino acids. CDR1 and CDR2 from the germline V gene are MGHRA and YSYEKL.

The CDR3 loop reads CASSWGGQVESPLHF. The CDR3 nucleotides read TGTGCCAGCAGCTGGGGTGGGCAGGTTGAATCACCCCTCCACTTT. This chain connects TRBV7-9 to TRBJ1-6; D not resolved. Germline loops: CDR1 SEHNR, CDR2 FQNEAQ (reference sequence). The CDR3 sequence is 15 residues long. V lost 4 bases and J lost 10, with 17 bases in between.

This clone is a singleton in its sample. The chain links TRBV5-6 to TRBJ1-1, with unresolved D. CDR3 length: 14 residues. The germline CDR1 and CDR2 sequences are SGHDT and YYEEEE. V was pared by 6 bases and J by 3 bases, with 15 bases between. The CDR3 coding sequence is TGTGCCAGCACCTCATCACCTACTGACACTGAAGCTTTCTTT. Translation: CASTSSPTDTEAFF. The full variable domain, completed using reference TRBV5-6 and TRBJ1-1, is DAGVTQSPTHLIKTRGQQVTLRCSPKSGHDTVSWYQQALGQGPQFIFQYYEEEERQRGNFPDRFSGHQFPNYSSELNVNALLLGDSALYLCASTSSPTDTEAFFGQGTRLTVV.

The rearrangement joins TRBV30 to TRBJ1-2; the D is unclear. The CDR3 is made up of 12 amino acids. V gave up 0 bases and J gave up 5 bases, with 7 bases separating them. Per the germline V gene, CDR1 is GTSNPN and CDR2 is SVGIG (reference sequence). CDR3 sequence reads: CAWSVSGYGYTF. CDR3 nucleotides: TGTGCCTGGAGTGTATCGGGATATGGCTACACCTTC.

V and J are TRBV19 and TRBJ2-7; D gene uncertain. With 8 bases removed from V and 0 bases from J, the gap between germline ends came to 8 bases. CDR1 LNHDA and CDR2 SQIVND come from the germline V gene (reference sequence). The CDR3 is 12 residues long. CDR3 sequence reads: CASSQSSYEQYF. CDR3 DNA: TGTGCCAGTTCTCAGAGCTCCTACGAGCAGTACTTC. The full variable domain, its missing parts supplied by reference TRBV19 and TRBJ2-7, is DGGITQSPKYLFRKEGQNVTLSCEQNLNHDAMYWYRQDPGQGLRLIYYSQIVNDFQKGDIAEGYSVSREKKESFPLTVTSAQKNPTAFYLCASSQSSYEQYFGPGTRLTVT.

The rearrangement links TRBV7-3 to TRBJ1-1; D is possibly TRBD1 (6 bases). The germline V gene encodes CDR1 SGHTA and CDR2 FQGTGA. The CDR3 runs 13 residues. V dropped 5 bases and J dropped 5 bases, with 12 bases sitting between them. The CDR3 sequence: CASSRRGTTEAFF. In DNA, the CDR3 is TGTGCCAGCAGCCGTCGGGGGACAACTGAAGCTTTCTTT.

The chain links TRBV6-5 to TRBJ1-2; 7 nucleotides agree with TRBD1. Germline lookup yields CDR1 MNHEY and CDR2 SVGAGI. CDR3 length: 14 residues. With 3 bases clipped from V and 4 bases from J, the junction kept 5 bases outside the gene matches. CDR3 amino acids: CASSYGGGGYGYTF. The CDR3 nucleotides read TGTGCCAGCAGTTATGGAGGGGGCGGCTATGGCTACACCTTC.

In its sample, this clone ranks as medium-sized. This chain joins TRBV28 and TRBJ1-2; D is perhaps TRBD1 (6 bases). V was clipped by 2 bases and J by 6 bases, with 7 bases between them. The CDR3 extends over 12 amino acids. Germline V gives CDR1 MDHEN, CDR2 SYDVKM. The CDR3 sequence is CASSLQGNGYTF. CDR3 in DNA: TGTGCCAGCAGTTTACAGGGGAATGGCTACACCTTC.

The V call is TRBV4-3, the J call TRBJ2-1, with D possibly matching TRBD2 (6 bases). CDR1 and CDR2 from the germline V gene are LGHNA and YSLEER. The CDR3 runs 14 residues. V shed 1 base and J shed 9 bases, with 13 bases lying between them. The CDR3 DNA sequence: TGCGCCAGCAGCCAAGGGTTCAACGGGGGTGAGCAGTTCTTC. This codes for CASSQGFNGGEQFF.

CDR3 loop: CANQQGWRYNSPLHF. In nucleotides, the CDR3 is TGTGCCAACCAACAGGGATGGAGATATAATTCACCCCTCCACTTT. This chain joins TRBV6-4 and TRBJ1-6; perhaps TRBD1 as D (6 bases). Germline V gene data show CDR1 as MRHNA and CDR2 as SNTAGT. Between the trimmed V and J ends, which lost 10 bases and 4 bases, there was a span of 17 bases. This CDR3 contains 15 residues.

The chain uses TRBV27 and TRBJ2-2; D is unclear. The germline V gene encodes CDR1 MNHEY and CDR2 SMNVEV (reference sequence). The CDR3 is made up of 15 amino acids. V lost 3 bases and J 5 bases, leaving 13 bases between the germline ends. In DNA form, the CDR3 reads TGTGCCAGCAGTTTCTTCTCGGCGAGGACCGGGGAGCTGTTTTTT. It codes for CASSFFSARTGELFF.

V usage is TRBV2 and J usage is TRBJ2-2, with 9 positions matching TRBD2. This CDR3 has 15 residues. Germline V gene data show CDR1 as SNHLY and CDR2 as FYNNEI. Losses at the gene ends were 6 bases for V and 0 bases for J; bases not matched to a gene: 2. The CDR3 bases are TGTGCCAGCAGCTTAGCGGGGGCGAACACCGGGGAGCTGTTTTTT. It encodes CASSLAGANTGELFF.

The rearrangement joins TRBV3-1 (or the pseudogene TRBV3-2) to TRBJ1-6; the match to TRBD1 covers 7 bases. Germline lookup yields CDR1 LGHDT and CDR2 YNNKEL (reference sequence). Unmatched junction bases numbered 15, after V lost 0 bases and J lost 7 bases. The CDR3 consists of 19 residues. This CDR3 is CASSQEPSLWDSLNSPLHF. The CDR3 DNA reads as TGTGCCAGCAGCCAAGAACCCAGCCTTTGGGACAGCCTGAATTCACCCCTCCACTTT.

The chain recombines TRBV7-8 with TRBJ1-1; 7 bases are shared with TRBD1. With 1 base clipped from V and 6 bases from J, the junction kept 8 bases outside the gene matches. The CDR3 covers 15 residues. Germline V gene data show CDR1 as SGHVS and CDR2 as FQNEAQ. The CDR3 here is CASSLGLDRDSEAFF. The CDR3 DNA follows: TGTGCCAGCAGCTTAGGGTTAGACAGGGATTCTGAAGCTTTCTTT. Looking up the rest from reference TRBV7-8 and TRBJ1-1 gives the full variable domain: GAGVSQSPRYKVAKRGQDVALRCDPISGHVSLFWYQQALGQGPEFLTYFQNEAQLDKSGLPSDRFFAERPEGSVSTLKIQRTQQEDSAVYLCASSLGLDRDSEAFFGQGTRLTVV.

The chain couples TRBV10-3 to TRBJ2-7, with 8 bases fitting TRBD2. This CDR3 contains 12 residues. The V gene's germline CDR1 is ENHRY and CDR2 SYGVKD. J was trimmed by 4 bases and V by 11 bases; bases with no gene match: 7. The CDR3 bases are TGTGCCGGGGGGAGCGGGGGTTACGAGCAGTACTTC. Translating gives CAGGSGGYEQYF.

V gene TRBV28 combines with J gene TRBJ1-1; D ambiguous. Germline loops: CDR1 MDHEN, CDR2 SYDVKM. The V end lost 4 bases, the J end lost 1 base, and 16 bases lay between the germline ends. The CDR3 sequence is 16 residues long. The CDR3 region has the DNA TGTGCCAGCAGTTCCCACCGCGGCAGAGGGAACACTGAAGCTTTCTTT. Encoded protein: CASSSHRGRGNTEAFF.

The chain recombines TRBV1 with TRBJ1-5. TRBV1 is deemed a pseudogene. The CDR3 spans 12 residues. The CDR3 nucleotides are TGCACCAGCAGCCTGTTTTCTCAGCCCCAGCATTTT. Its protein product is CTSSLFSQPQHF.

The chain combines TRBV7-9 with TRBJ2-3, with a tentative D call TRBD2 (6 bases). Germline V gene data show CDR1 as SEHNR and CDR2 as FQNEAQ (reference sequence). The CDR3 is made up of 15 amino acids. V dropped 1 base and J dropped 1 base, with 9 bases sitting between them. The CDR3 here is CASSLDGGGTDTQYF. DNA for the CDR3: TGTGCCAGCAGCTTAGACGGGGGTGGCACAGATACGCAGTATTTT.